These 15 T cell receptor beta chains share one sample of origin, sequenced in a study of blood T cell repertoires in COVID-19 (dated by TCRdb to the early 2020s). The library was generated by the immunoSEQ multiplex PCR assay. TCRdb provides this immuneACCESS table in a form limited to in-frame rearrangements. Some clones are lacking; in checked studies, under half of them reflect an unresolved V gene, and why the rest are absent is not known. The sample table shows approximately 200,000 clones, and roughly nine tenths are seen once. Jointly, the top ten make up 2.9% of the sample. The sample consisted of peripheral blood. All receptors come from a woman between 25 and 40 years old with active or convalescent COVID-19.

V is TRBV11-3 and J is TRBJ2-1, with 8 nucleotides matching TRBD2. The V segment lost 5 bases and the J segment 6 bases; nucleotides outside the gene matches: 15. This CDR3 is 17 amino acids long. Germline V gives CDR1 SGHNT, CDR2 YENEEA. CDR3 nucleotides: TGTGCCAGCAGCGTAGGGCCTGACGGGGGGGCCTCCAATGAGCAGTTCTTC. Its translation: CASSVGPDGGASNEQFF.

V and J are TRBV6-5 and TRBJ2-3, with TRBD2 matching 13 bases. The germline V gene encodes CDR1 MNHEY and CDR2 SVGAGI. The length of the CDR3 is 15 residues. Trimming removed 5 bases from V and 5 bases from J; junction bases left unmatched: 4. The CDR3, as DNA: TGTGCCAGCAGTCCCGGACTAGCGGGAGTAGATACGCAGTATTTT. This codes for CASSPGLAGVDTQYF.

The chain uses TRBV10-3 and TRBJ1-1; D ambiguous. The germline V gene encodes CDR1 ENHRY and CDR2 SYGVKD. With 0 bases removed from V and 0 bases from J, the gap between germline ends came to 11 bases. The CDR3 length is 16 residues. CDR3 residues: CAISESPKTLNTEAFF. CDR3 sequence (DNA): TGTGCCATCAGTGAGTCCCCAAAGACTCTGAACACTGAAGCTTTCTTT.

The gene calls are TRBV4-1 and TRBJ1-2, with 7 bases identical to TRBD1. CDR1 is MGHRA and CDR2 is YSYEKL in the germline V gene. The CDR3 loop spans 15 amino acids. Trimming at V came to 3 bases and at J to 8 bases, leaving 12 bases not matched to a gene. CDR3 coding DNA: TGCGCCAGCAGCCATCCGTTCGACAGGGCGCTCGGCTACACCTTC. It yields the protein CASSHPFDRALGYTF.

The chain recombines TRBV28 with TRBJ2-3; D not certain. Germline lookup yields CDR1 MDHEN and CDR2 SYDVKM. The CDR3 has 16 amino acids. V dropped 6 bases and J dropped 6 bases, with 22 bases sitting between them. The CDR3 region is CASSPLSLLVTDTQYF. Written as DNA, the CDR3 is TGTGCCAGCAGCCCTCTATCCTTGCTAGTCACGGATACGCAGTATTTT.

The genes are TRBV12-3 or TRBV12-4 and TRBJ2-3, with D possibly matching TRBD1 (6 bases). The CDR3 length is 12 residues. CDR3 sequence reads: CVSKGGTDTQYF. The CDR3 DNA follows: TGTGTCTCAAAAGGGGGTACGGATACGCAGTATTTT.

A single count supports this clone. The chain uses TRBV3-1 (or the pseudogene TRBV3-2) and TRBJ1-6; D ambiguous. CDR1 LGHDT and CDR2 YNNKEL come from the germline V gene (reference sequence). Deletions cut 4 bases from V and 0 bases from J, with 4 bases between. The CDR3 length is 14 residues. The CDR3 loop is CASSRSSYNSPLHF. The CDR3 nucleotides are TGTGCCAGCAGCCGGAGCTCCTATAATTCACCCCTCCACTTT.

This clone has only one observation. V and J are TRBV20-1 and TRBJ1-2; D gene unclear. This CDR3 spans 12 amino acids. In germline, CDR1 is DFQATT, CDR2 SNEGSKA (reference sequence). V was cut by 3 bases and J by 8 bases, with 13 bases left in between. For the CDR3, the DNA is TGCAGTGCTAGTAGTAGAGGTCCCGGCTACACCTTC. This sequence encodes CSASSRGPGYTF.

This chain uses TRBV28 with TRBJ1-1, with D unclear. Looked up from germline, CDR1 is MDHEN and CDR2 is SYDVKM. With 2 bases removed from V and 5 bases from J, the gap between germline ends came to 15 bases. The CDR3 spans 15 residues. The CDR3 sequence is CASSLRPETGTEAFF. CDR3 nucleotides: TGTGCCAGCAGTTTACGGCCAGAAACCGGGACTGAAGCTTTCTTT.

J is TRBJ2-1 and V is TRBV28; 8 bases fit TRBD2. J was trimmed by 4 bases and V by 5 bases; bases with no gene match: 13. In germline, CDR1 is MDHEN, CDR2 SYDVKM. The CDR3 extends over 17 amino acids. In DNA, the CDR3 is TGTGCCAGCAGTCTCCGGGCGGCGGGAGGCCTATACAATGAGCAGTTCTTC. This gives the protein CASSLRAAGGLYNEQFF.

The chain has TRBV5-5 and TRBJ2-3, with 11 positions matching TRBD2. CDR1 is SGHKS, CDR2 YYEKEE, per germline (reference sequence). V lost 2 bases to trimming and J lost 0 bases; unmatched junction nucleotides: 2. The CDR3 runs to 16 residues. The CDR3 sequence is CASSFSGGASTDTQYF. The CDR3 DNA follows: TGTGCCAGCAGCTTTAGCGGGGGGGCTAGCACAGATACGCAGTATTTT.

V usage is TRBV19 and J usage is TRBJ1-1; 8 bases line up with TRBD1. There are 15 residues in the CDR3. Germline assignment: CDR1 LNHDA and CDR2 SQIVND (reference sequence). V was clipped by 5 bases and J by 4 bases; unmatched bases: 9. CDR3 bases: TGTGCCAGTAGTGCCCGACAGGGGTCCTTCACTGAAGCTTTCTTT. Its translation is CASSARQGSFTEAFF.

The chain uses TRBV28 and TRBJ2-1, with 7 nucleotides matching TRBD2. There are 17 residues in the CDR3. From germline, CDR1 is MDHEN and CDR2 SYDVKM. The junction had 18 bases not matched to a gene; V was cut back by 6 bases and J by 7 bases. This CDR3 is CASSWGGRGYTRNEQFF. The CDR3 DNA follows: TGTGCCAGCAGCTGGGGCGGGAGAGGGTATACGAGGAATGAGCAGTTCTTC.

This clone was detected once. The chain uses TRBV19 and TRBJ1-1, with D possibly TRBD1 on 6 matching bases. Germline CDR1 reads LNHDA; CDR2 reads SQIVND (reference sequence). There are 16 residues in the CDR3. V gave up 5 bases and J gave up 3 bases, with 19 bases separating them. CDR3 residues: CASSFGGRGLDTEAFF. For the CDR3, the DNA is TGTGCCAGTAGTTTTGGCGGCAGGGGCTTGGACACTGAAGCTTTCTTT.

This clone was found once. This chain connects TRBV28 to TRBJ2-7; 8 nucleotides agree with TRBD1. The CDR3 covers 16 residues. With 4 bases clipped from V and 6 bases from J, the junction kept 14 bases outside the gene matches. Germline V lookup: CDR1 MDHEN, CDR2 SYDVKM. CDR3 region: CASSSLHGQGLGEQYF. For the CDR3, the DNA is TGTGCCAGCAGTTCCCTACATGGACAGGGTTTGGGCGAGCAGTACTTC.